Shown below are 15 T cell receptor beta chains from a single sample sequenced in a study of OX40 agonist ivuxolimab in advanced cancers. Library preparation was by the immunoSEQ multiplex PCR assay. TCRdb holds this immuneACCESS table with in-frame rearrangements only. Some clones are missing; in checked studies, unresolved V genes explain under half, and the rest has no known cause. The sample data list approximately 76,000 clones, and approximately 85% of these were observed just once. Around 5.1% of the sample comes from the top ten. The specimen comprised CD4+ or CD8+ T cells sorted from blood, sampled in a trial of the OX40 agonist ivuxolimab. Receptor source: an adult with an advanced solid tumor such as melanoma, head and neck, liver or kidney cancer.

This chain's CDR3 is CASTRQGQGNGYTF. DNA for the CDR3: TGTGCCAGCACCCGCCAGGGACAGGGTAATGGCTACACCTTC. The chain has TRBV2 and TRBJ1-2; 9 nucleotides line up with TRBD1. This CDR3 contains 14 residues. The germline gives CDR1 SNHLY, CDR2 FYNNEI. Trimming took 7 bases from V and 6 from J; bases not matched to a gene: 9.

The rearrangement joins TRBV6-5 to TRBJ2-6, with D perhaps TRBD2 (6 bases). Trimming pared 2 bases from V and 3 bases from J, leaving 11 bases between. The CDR3 loop spans 16 amino acids. Looked up from germline, CDR1 is MNHEY and CDR2 is SVGAGI. In DNA, the CDR3 is TGTGCCAGCAGTTACAGAGGGACTGGTGGGGCCAACGTCCTGACTTTC. This sequence encodes CASSYRGTGGANVLTF.

This chain uses TRBV7-8 with TRBJ2-4, with D perhaps TRBD1 (5 bases). Trimming cost V 1 base and J 3 bases, with 19 bases left between them. Germline CDR1 SGHVS, CDR2 FQNEAQ. The CDR3 is 18 residues long. DNA for the CDR3: TGTGCCAGCAGCTTAGGTGTAGGACCCCAAGGGGTCAAAAACATTCAGTACTTC. Translated: CASSLGVGPQGVKNIQYF.

This chain joins TRBV6-6 and TRBJ2-5; 14 bases match TRBD2. This CDR3 region has 15 residues. V lost 6 bases, J lost 6 bases, and 6 bases stayed unmatched. Per the germline V gene, CDR1 is MNHNY and CDR2 is SVGAGI (reference sequence). The CDR3 region has the DNA TGTGCCAGCAGCTCCGGGACTAGCGGGAGCCAGACCCAGTACTTC. Translating it yields CASSSGTSGSQTQYF.

This chain uses TRBV11-3 with TRBJ1-2, with D unclear. The CDR3 totals 14 residues. V lost 1 base and J lost 3, with 9 bases in between. The germline V gene encodes CDR1 SGHNT and CDR2 YENEEA. The DNA for the CDR3 is TGTGCCAGCAGCTTAGCCCCAGGCGACTATGGCTACACCTTC. It specifies CASSLAPGDYGYTF.

This sequence joins TRBV5-1 and TRBJ2-7; 7 positions agree with TRBD2. CDR3 length: 15 amino acids. V shed 4 bases, J shed 2 bases, and the junction held 9 bases outside the gene matches. Germline V CDR1 and CDR2: SGHRS, YFSETQ. CDR3 in DNA: TGCGCCAGCAGCCGAACGGGAGGCTACCCCTACGAGCAGTACTTC. It encodes CASSRTGGYPYEQYF. Full variable domain (rest looked up from reference TRBV5-1 and TRBJ2-7): KAGVTQTPRYLIKTRGQQVTLSCSPISGHRSVSWYQQTPGQGLQFLFEYFSETQRNKGNFPGRFSGRQFSNSRSEMNVSTLELGDSALYLCASSRTGGYPYEQYFGPGTRLTVT.

The chain combines TRBV4-2 with TRBJ1-2, with D hard to call. The ends were cut back, 3 bases at V and 4 bases at J, with 21 bases in the middle. The CDR3 runs 17 residues. The V gene's germline CDR1 is LGHNA and CDR2 YNFKEQ. Here the CDR3 reads CASSQERHENDLYGYTF. CDR3 DNA sequence: TGTGCCAGCAGCCAGGAAAGACATGAGAACGACCTCTATGGCTACACCTTC.

For the CDR3, the DNA is TGTGCTAGTGGTTTGGCTAACGGCCGCCCCCAGTACTTC. Its protein product is CASGLANGRPQYF. The genes are TRBV12-5 and TRBJ2-5; D not certain. This CDR3 is built from 13 residues. Per the germline V gene, CDR1 is LGHNT and CDR2 is FRNRAP. Trimming left V 1 base short and J 9 bases short, with 12 bases between.

This clone was detected only a few times. This chain links TRBV14 with TRBJ2-2; D gene unclear. Per germline, CDR1 SGHDN and CDR2 FVKESK. The CDR3 consists of 14 residues. V lost 0 bases to trimming and J lost 7 bases, with 9 bases between them. DNA for the CDR3: TGTGCCAGCAGCCAAGATAGGCGGTACGGGGAGCTGTTTTTT. It translates to CASSQDRRYGELFF. Full variable domain (rest looked up from reference TRBV14 and TRBJ2-2): EAGVTQFPSHSVIEKGQTVTLRCDPISGHDNLYWYRRVMGKEIKFLLHFVKESKQDESGMPNNRFLAERTGGTYSTLKVQPAELEDSGVYFCASSQDRRYGELFFGEGSRLTVL.

This sequence joins TRBV5-8 and TRBJ1-4; weak D call: TRBD1 (5 bases). The CDR3 covers 14 residues. V was trimmed by 1 base and J by 8 bases, leaving 12 bases between them. Germline CDR1 reads SGHTS; CDR2 reads YDEGEE. The CDR3 DNA reads as TGTGCCAGCAGCTTGTCAGGGTCGGGGGAAAAACTGTTTTTT. The encoded protein is CASSLSGSGEKLFF.

The J gene is TRBJ2-1, the V gene TRBV11-2, with D unclear. The CDR3 is made up of 12 amino acids. V was pared by 6 bases and J by 2 bases, with 5 bases between. In germline, CDR1 is SGHAT, CDR2 FQNNGV. DNA of the CDR3: TGTGCCAGCAGGACGACCTACAATGAGCAGTTCTTC. Encoded protein: CASRTTYNEQFF. Based on the CDR3 plus reference TRBV11-2 and TRBJ2-1, the full variable domain is EAGVAQSPRYKIIEKRQSVAFWCNPISGHATLYWYQQILGQGPKLLIQFQNNGVVDDSQLPKDRFSAERLKGVDSTLKIQPAKLEDSAVYLCASRTTYNEQFFGPGTRLTVL.

This chain uses TRBV5-4 with TRBJ2-3; D ambiguous. The CDR3 loop spans 15 amino acids. The germline V gene encodes CDR1 SGHNT and CDR2 YYREEE (reference sequence). V was trimmed by 4 bases and J by 0 bases, leaving 12 bases between them. The CDR3 region has the DNA TGTGCCAGCAGCACCGGGCAGTCTAGCACAGATACGCAGTATTTT. Its protein product is CASSTGQSSTDTQYF.

The gene calls are TRBV19 and TRBJ2-2, with D perhaps being TRBD1 or TRBD2 (6 bases each). Germline CDR1 and CDR2: LNHDA and SQIVND (reference sequence). Between the trimmed V and J ends, which lost 10 bases and 1 base, there was a span of 19 bases. The CDR3 runs 16 residues. The CDR3 protein is CAIKVGGRGNTGELFF. As DNA, the CDR3 is TGTGCCATCAAAGTGGGGGGCCGTGGGAACACCGGGGAGCTGTTTTTT.

The chain recombines TRBV5-1 with TRBJ1-6; 9 bases line up with TRBD1. This CDR3 has 16 residues. CDR1 is SGHRS, CDR2 YFSETQ, per germline. J lost 5 bases, V lost 4 bases, and 7 bases had no gene match. The CDR3 region is CASSPTGGRHNSPLHF. The CDR3 DNA follows: TGCGCCAGCAGCCCAACAGGGGGCCGACATAATTCACCCCTCCACTTT. Filled out from reference TRBV5-1 and TRBJ1-6, the complete variable domain reads KAGVTQTPRYLIKTRGQQVTLSCSPISGHRSVSWYQQTPGQGLQFLFEYFSETQRNKGNFPGRFSGRQFSNSRSEMNVSTLELGDSALYLCASSPTGGRHNSPLHFGNGTRLTVT.

This clone was recorded a few times. V is TRBV5-1 and J is TRBJ2-4; TRBD1 matches at 7 bases. The CDR3 spans 17 residues. The J segment lost 5 bases and the V segment lost 0 bases, leaving 11 bases of the junction unmatched. CDR1 SGHRS and CDR2 YFSETQ come from the germline V gene. The CDR3 DNA reads TGCGCCAGCAGCTTGGTCTTCGGGGTGACAGGGCAAAACATTCAGTACTTC. This encodes CASSLVFGVTGQNIQYF.